The 24 T cell receptor beta chains listed next were all sequenced from one sample in a study of cytomegalovirus exposure and HLA in healthy donors. The table came from immunoSEQ multiplex PCR; TCRdb's copy has only in-frame clones and leaves some out. The sample lists 71,000 or so clones, approximately 96% seen once, with under 1.5% in the top ten. Material: PBMCs. All receptors come from a young man in good health and CMV-seropositive.

The V call is TRBV29-1, the J call TRBJ1-1; no firm D call. V dropped 2 bases and J dropped 4 bases, with 14 bases sitting between them. Germline lookup yields CDR1 SQVTM and CDR2 ANQGSEA. This CDR3 comprises 14 residues. This CDR3 is CSVELRGAATEAFF. DNA for the CDR3: TGCAGCGTTGAATTGCGGGGTGCGGCCACTGAAGCTTTCTTT.

The CDR3 here is CASSLGLAGGPGQETQYF. The CDR3 nucleotides read TGCGCCAGCAGCTTAGGTCTAGCGGGAGGGCCGGGTCAAGAGACCCAGTACTTC. The chain employs TRBV5-1 and TRBJ2-5, with TRBD2 matching over 12 bases. The CDR3 totals 18 residues. CDR1 and CDR2 (germline): SGHRS, YFSETQ. V shed 2 bases, J shed 2 bases, and the junction held 10 bases outside the gene matches.

Worth noting for this clone: An end of the junction differs from the germline gene, which may be a read error. The chain uses TRBV9 and TRBJ1-1; 7 positions agree with TRBD1. Germline V gives CDR1 SGDLS, CDR2 YYNGEE. This CDR3 has 12 amino acids. CDR3 residues: CASSVGTGDRVF. DNA for the CDR3: TGTGCCAGCAGCGTAGGGACAGGCGATCGAGTTTTT.

V is TRBV9 and J is TRBJ2-5, with TRBD2 matching 9 bases. The CDR3 length is 15 residues. V shed 0 bases and J 1 base; nucleotides not matched to a gene: 1. Germline V gene sequence: CDR1 SGDLS, CDR2 YYNGEE. CDR3: CASSVASGTQETQYF. The CDR3 DNA follows: TGTGCCAGCAGCGTAGCTAGCGGGACCCAAGAGACCCAGTACTTC.

The rearrangement uses TRBV9 and TRBJ2-1; TRBD2 agrees at 9 bases. Germline V CDR1 and CDR2: SGDLS, YYNGEE. The CDR3 has 17 residues. V shed 4 bases and J 0 bases; nucleotides not matched to a gene: 8. CDR3 DNA sequence: TGTGCCAGCAGCCCCTTAGCGGGGGCTGGCTCCTACAATGAGCAGTTCTTC. This codes for CASSPLAGAGSYNEQFF.

V usage is TRBV27 and J usage is TRBJ2-7, with 7 bases lining up with TRBD1. CDR1 is MNHEY and CDR2 is SMNVEV in the germline V gene (reference sequence). This CDR3 has 13 amino acids. V shed 7 bases and J 4 bases; nucleotides not matched to a gene: 7. CDR3 loop: CASIGQGDYEQYF. The CDR3 coding sequence is TGTGCCAGCATAGGGCAGGGGGATTACGAGCAGTACTTC.

The CDR3 reads CASSPSAGPTEAFF. The CDR3 DNA reads TGCGCCAGCAGCCCGAGCGCAGGGCCCACTGAAGCTTTCTTT. The V call is TRBV5-1, the J call TRBJ1-1; possible D gene TRBD1, 5 bases. Per the germline V gene, CDR1 is SGHRS and CDR2 is YFSETQ. Trimming shortened V by 4 bases and J by 4 bases, and 14 bases separated the two germline ends. The CDR3 consists of 14 residues.

This sequence joins TRBV5-1 and TRBJ2-1; TRBD1 matches 8 bases. J was trimmed by 6 bases and V by 4 bases; bases with no gene match: 6. Per the germline V gene, CDR1 is SGHRS and CDR2 is YFSETQ. The CDR3 has 14 amino acids. This chain's CDR3 is CASSLQQGGNEQFF. CDR3 bases: TGCGCCAGCAGCCTGCAACAGGGGGGCAATGAGCAGTTCTTC.

This chain connects TRBV18 to TRBJ1-5, with no clear D. Trimming stripped 2 bases from V and 1 base from J, with 6 bases between. Per germline, CDR1 KGHSH and CDR2 LQKENI. The CDR3 sequence is 14 residues long. CDR3 nucleotides: TGTGCCAGCTCACCAGTGGGCAGCAATCAGCCCCAGCATTTT. Translating it yields CASSPVGSNQPQHF.

The V and J genes are TRBV5-4 and TRBJ2-3, with TRBD2 matching over 13 bases. The CDR3 is 16 amino acids. V shed 4 bases and J 2 bases; nucleotides not matched to a gene: 4. In germline, CDR1 is SGHNT, CDR2 YYREEE (reference sequence). CDR3 DNA sequence: TGTGCCAGCAGCGGAGGACTAGCGGGGGTCACAGATACGCAGTATTTT. Its translation is CASSGGLAGVTDTQYF.

This clone was recorded once. This chain links TRBV5-6 with TRBJ1-1; 10 positions match TRBD1. Trimming cost V 1 base and J 9 bases; bases outside gene matches: 3. This CDR3 is 13 amino acids long. Per germline, CDR1 SGHDT and CDR2 YYEEEE. CDR3 sequence reads: CASSLRDRGKAFF. Written as DNA, the CDR3 is TGTGCCAGCAGCTTGCGGGACAGGGGTAAAGCTTTCTTT.

The chain combines TRBV25-1 with TRBJ2-2, with a possible D match to TRBD2 (5 bases). Trimming cost V 3 bases and J 3 bases, with 8 bases left between them. CDR1 MGHDK and CDR2 SYGVNS come from the germline V gene. This CDR3 spans 14 amino acids. The CDR3 here is CASSDYGDTGELFF. The CDR3 DNA reads TGTGCCAGCAGTGACTACGGGGACACCGGGGAGCTGTTTTTT. The variable domain in full, completed from reference TRBV25-1 and TRBJ2-2, reads EADIYQTPRYLVIGTGKKITLECSQTMGHDKMYWYQQDPGMELHLIHYSYGVNSTEKGDLSSESTVSRIRTEHFPLTLESARPSHTSQYLCASSDYGDTGELFFGEGSRLTVL.

The chain joins TRBV11-2 to TRBJ2-7; 8 nucleotides align to TRBD1. The V gene's germline CDR1 is SGHAT and CDR2 FQNNGV. V was pared by 2 bases and J by 12 bases, with 21 bases of the junction left unmatched. This CDR3 comprises 17 residues. Here the CDR3 DNA reads TGTGCCAGCAGCTTATTGTTTGGGTGGACAGGGAAGGGGGCGATGTACTTC. Translation gives CASSLLFGWTGKGAMYF. The full variable domain, its missing parts supplied by reference TRBV11-2 and TRBJ2-7, is EAGVAQSPRYKIIEKRQSVAFWCNPISGHATLYWYQQILGQGPKLLIQFQNNGVVDDSQLPKDRFSAERLKGVDSTLKIQPAKLEDSAVYLCASSLLFGWTGKGAMYFGPGTRLTVT.

The chain couples TRBV28 to TRBJ1-2, with D possibly TRBD1 on 5 matching bases. Germline V gene sequence: CDR1 MDHEN, CDR2 SYDVKM. The V and J ends lost 5 bases and 4 bases respectively, with 11 bases between them. This CDR3 contains 13 residues. The DNA for the CDR3 is TGTGCCAGCAGTATTTCAGGGTTCTATGGCTACACCTTC. It yields the protein CASSISGFYGYTF.

CDR3 bases: TGTGCCAGTAGTACCGTGGGCCGTTACCTAACACAGGGGAACACTGAAGCTTTCTTT. Protein product: CASSTVGRYLTQGNTEAFF. The chain carries TRBV19 and TRBJ1-1, with D possibly being TRBD1 (6 bases). The CDR3 runs to 19 residues. Germline values: CDR1 LNHDA, CDR2 SQIVND (reference sequence). V lost 4 bases, J lost 1 base, and 25 bases lay in between.

The chain couples TRBV4-1 to TRBJ1-2; 7 nucleotides match TRBD1. Germline CDR1 reads MGHRA; CDR2 reads YSYEKL. The CDR3 has 16 amino acids. Trimming at V came to 1 base and at J to 6 bases, leaving 11 bases not matched to a gene. CDR3 coding DNA: TGCGCCAGCAGCCAAGTGGGAGACAGGGCGGCTGATGGCTACACCTTC. It is translated as CASSQVGDRAADGYTF.

V and J are TRBV7-8 and TRBJ2-3; 9 positions match TRBD2. The V gene end was trimmed by 4 bases and the J gene end by 5 bases; junction bases not matched to a gene: 22. The germline V gene has CDR1 SGHVS and CDR2 FQNEAQ. The CDR3 runs to 20 residues. The CDR3 is CASSSLRRLNSGRFGDTQYF. CDR3 coding DNA: TGTGCCAGCAGCTCACTCCGAAGGCTAAATAGCGGGAGATTTGGAGATACGCAGTATTTT.

This rearrangement joins TRBV7-9 to TRBJ2-1; 7 bases align to TRBD1. Germline loops: CDR1 SEHNR, CDR2 FQNEAQ (reference sequence). J was trimmed by 3 bases and V by 5 bases; bases with no gene match: 7. The CDR3 consists of 15 residues. The CDR3 loop is CASSPRDRFYNEQFF. The CDR3 coding sequence is TGTGCCAGCAGCCCCCGGGACAGATTCTACAATGAGCAGTTCTTC.

The genes are TRBV18 and TRBJ1-4; 7 nucleotides match TRBD1. The germline gives CDR1 KGHSH, CDR2 LQKENI. The CDR3 runs to 15 residues. The V and J ends lost 2 bases and 8 bases, in that order; junction bases with no gene match: 8. DNA for the CDR3: TGTGCCAGCTCACCATCTCCCCAGGGGGTGGAAAAACTGTTTTTT. Translated, it gives CASSPSPQGVEKLFF.

The gene calls are TRBV19 and TRBJ2-1, with 7 bases that match TRBD2. The germline gives CDR1 LNHDA, CDR2 SQIVND (reference sequence). V was pared by 5 bases and J by 9 bases, with 10 bases of the junction left unmatched. This CDR3 comprises 14 residues. The CDR3 sequence is CASSSGEGPSEQFF. Written as DNA, the CDR3 is TGTGCCAGTAGTTCGGGGGAGGGCCCTTCTGAGCAGTTCTTC.

This rearrangement joins TRBV4-1 to TRBJ2-5, with 8 positions matching TRBD1. The V and J ends lost 1 base and 2 bases, in that order; junction bases with no gene match: 3. The CDR3 loop spans 15 amino acids. Germline V gene data show CDR1 as MGHRA and CDR2 as YSYEKL. CDR3 loop: CASSQGWDRQETQYF. The CDR3 DNA is TGCGCCAGCAGCCAAGGCTGGGACAGGCAAGAGACCCAGTACTTC.

The chain recombines TRBV5-1 with TRBJ2-7, with TRBD2 matching 8 bases. The CDR3 totals 13 residues. The germline V gene has CDR1 SGHRS and CDR2 YFSETQ. Trimming cost V 4 bases and J 0 bases; bases outside gene matches: 0. The DNA of the CDR3 is TGCGCCAGCAGCGGGACTAGCTCCTACGAGCAGTACTTC. The encoded protein is CASSGTSSYEQYF.

The gene calls are TRBV7-3 and TRBJ1-3; no firm D call. The germline V gene has CDR1 SGHTA and CDR2 FQGTGA. This CDR3 region has 15 residues. Trimming shortened V by 8 bases and J by 0 bases, and 14 bases separated the two germline ends. This CDR3 reads CASSRAAGSGNTIYF. The CDR3, as DNA: TGTGCCAGCTCGAGGGCCGCCGGCTCTGGAAACACCATATATTTT.

For the CDR3, the DNA is TGTGCCAGCAGCAGTACCCTAATCCTACATGAAAAACTGTTTTTT. Protein sequence: CASSSTLILHEKLFF. V is TRBV13 and J is TRBJ1-4; D call uncertain. The CDR3 covers 15 residues. V was clipped by 5 bases and J by 6 bases, with 16 bases between them. Germline V gives CDR1 PRHDT, CDR2 FYEKMQ (reference sequence).